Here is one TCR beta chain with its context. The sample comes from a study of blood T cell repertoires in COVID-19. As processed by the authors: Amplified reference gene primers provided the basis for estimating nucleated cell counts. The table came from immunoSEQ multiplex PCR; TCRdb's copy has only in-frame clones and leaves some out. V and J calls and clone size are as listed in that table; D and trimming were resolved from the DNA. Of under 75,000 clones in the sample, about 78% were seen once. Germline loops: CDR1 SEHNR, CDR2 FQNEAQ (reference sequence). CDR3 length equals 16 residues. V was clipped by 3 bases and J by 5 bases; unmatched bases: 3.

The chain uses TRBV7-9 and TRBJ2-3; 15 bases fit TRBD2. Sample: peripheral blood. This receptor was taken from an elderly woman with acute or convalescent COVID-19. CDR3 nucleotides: TGTGCCAGCAGCTTGGGACTAGCGGGAGGTAGAGATACGCAGTATTTT. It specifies CASSLGLAGGRDTQYF.